Listed below are T cell receptor beta chains from one sample, sequenced in a study of neurological immune-mediated disorders. TCRdb itself ran the 5' RACE reads through MiXCR, one entry per CDR3 protein. The sample yields over 45,000 distinct CDR3 sequences, less than 4% seen once. Sequencing input: PBMCs. Receptors were obtained from a woman aged 45-60 years with multiple sclerosis. CDR3s include the opening cysteine and the closing phenylalanine or tryptophan. D genes are given only for firm matches. Size is stated as once, few or many counts, or a class when the clone is expanded.

TGTGCCAGCAGTTTTCGAGGCGTAGCCAAAAACATTCAGTACTTC CASSFRGVAKNIQYF . TRBJ2-4 many 15 TRBV27
TGCAGTGCTAAATACAGGGTCGGGGGGAACACTGAAGCTTTCTTT CSAKYRVGGNTEAFF . TRBJ1-1 many 15 TRBV20-1
TGCGCCACACAAATTACTGGAAACACCGGGGAGCTGTTTTTT CATQITGNTGELFF . TRBJ2-2 many 14 TRBV5-1
TGTGCCAGCAGCTTGGGACTAGCGGGGAGAACAGATACGCAGTATTTT CASSLGLAGRTDTQYF TRBD2 TRBJ2-3 many 16 TRBV5-6
TGCAGTGCTAGAGTTGGGCCCCGGGGGAATTCACCCCTCCACTTT CSARVGPRGNSPLHF . TRBJ1-6 many 15 TRBV20-1
TGTGCCACCAGCAGATCAGGTCTAAGCTCTGGAAACACCATATATTTT CATSRSGLSSGNTIYF . TRBJ1-3 many 16 TRBV15
TGCAGTGCCACTAGCGGGGGGGACTACAATGAGCAGTTCTTC CSATSGGDYNEQFF TRBD2 TRBJ2-1 many 14 TRBV20-1
TGCAGTGCGGCCCCGGGGGGGGCTTCAGATACGCAGTATTTT CSAAPGGASDTQYF TRBD2 TRBJ2-3 many 14 TRBV20-1
TGCAGTGCTAATAGCGGGGGGGCAATCCGGGAGACCCAGTACTTC CSANSGGAIRETQYF TRBD2 TRBJ2-5 few 15 TRBV20-1
TGCAGTGCTACACTAGGGGGGTTGGCGGCATTC CSATLGGLAAF . TRBJ2-7 many 11 TRBV20-1
TGTGCCAGCAGTTCCACAGGGGGCAGTTATGGCTACACCTTC CASSSTGGSYGYTF TRBD1 TRBJ1-2 many 14 TRBV28